The 20 T cell receptor beta chains below were found in one sample sequenced in a study of early T cells in non-severe SARS-CoV-2 infection. Via MiXCR, TCRdb re-called the 5' RACE reads, giving one row per CDR3 protein. The sample has tens of thousands of distinct CDR3 sequences; about 10% are singletons. Sequenced material: whole blood. The receptors stem from an adult who was a healthcare worker with PCR-confirmed SARS-CoV-2 infection or an uninfected control (not recorded which).

In this sample, this clonotype turned up a few times. The chain links TRBV11-2 to TRBJ2-1; 9 bases line up with TRBD2. Germline CDR1 is SGHAT and CDR2 is FQNNGV. The J segment lost 10 bases and the V segment lost 5 bases, leaving 12 bases of the junction unmatched. The CDR3 covers 15 residues. Here the CDR3 DNA reads TGTGCCAGCAGCCCTAGCGGGACCTATCCCAAGGAGCAGTTCTTC. It translates to CASSPSGTYPKEQFF.

V usage is TRBV11-3 and J usage is TRBJ2-5; 8 nucleotides align to TRBD2. CDR1 SGHNT and CDR2 YENEEA come from the germline V gene. The CDR3 is 14 amino acids. V dropped 3 bases and J dropped 3; count of bases not matched to a gene: 3. The CDR3 DNA follows: TGTGCCAGCAGCTTTAGGCGGGGGGAAGAGACCCAGTACTTC. This translates into CASSFRRGEETQYF.

This clonotype was found a few times. The chain uses TRBV18 and TRBJ2-1, with a tentative D call TRBD2 (5 bases). CDR1 and CDR2 from the germline V gene are KGHSH and LQKENI. This CDR3 has 16 residues. V lost 3 bases, J lost 2 bases, and 14 bases lay in between. Here the CDR3 reads CASSPAGRGTYNEQFF. The CDR3 DNA sequence: TGTGCCAGCTCACCGGCGGGCCGTGGTACCTACAATGAGCAGTTCTTC.

This clonotype was seen at least ten times. The DNA of the CDR3 is TGCGCCAGCAGCATCGATGGGGGAGTTGGGGCCAACGTCCTGACTTTC. Translation gives CASSIDGGVGANVLTF. This chain joins TRBV5-1 and TRBJ2-6; D assignment may be TRBD1 or TRBD2 (5 bases each). This CDR3 contains 16 residues. V gave up 4 bases and J gave up 3 bases, with 14 bases separating them. Germline V gene lookup returns CDR1 SGHRS and CDR2 YFSETQ.

The rearrangement uses TRBV9 and TRBJ2-2, with a weak D call TRBD1 (6 bases). Trimming cost V 2 bases and J 1 base, with 9 bases left between them. Germline lookup yields CDR1 SGDLS and CDR2 YYNGEE. The CDR3 consists of 15 residues. In DNA form, the CDR3 reads TGTGCCAGCAGCGTTAGACAGGAGAACACCGGGGAGCTGTTTTTT. It translates to CASSVRQENTGELFF. The full variable domain, completed using reference TRBV9 and TRBJ2-2, is DSGVTQTPKHLITATGQRVTLRCSPRSGDLSVYWYQQSLDQGLQFLIQYYNGEERAKGNILERFSAQQFPDLHSELNLSSLELGDSALYFCASSVRQENTGELFFGEGSRLTVL.

The chain joins TRBV12-3 or TRBV12-4 to TRBJ2-7, with D perhaps given as TRBD1 or TRBD2 (6 bases each). V was pared by 5 bases and J by 6 bases, with 11 bases between. The CDR3 is 12 amino acids. The CDR3 region has the DNA TGTGCCAGCAGTCCCCGGGGGCCCGAGCAGTACTTC. It specifies CASSPRGPEQYF.

The sample holds a few counts of this clonotype. This chain joins TRBV12-3 or TRBV12-4 and TRBJ2-7; tentative D call: TRBD1 (5 bases). The CDR3 is 14 amino acids. Trimming took off 6 bases at V and 9 bases at J, with 21 bases between the two ends. The CDR3 here is CASSLQGFGVGQYF. The CDR3, as DNA: TGTGCCAGCAGCTTGCAGGGTTTTGGGGTCGGGCAGTACTTC.

In its sample, this clonotype was seen many times. The chain carries TRBV6-6 and TRBJ1-1, with a tentative D call TRBD1 (5 bases). Germline CDR1 reads MNHNY; CDR2 reads SVGAGI (reference sequence). The ends were cut back, 2 bases at V and 1 base at J, with 11 bases in the middle. This CDR3 spans 15 amino acids. CDR3 sequence (DNA): TGTGCCAGCAGTTACGGGGGGTCACGGAACACTGAAGCTTTCTTT. It specifies CASSYGGSRNTEAFF.

This clonotype was observed a handful of times. The rearrangement uses TRBV5-1 and TRBJ2-1, with D maybe TRBD2 (7 bases). The CDR3 is 14 amino acids. Trimming left V 3 bases short and J 9 bases short, with 16 bases between. CDR1 and CDR2 from the germline V gene are SGHRS and YFSETQ. The CDR3 sequence: CASSSGTLALEQFF. The CDR3, as DNA: TGCGCCAGCAGCTCCGGGACACTAGCGCTTGAGCAGTTCTTC.

The chain couples TRBV5-1 to TRBJ2-7; D is unclear. The CDR3 loop spans 14 amino acids. The germline V and J ends were trimmed by 0 bases and 4 bases, with 11 bases remaining between them. Germline values: CDR1 SGHRS, CDR2 YFSETQ. The CDR3 loop reads CASSLVSGAYEQYF. CDR3 sequence (DNA): TGCGCCAGCAGCTTGGTGTCAGGTGCATACGAGCAGTACTTC.

This clonotype has ten or more counts. The chain combines TRBV6-1 with TRBJ2-1; D remains unclear. Germline V gene sequence: CDR1 MNHNS, CDR2 SASEGT. V lost 4 bases, J lost 0 bases, and 10 bases lay in between. The CDR3 runs 15 residues. The CDR3 DNA is TGTGCCAGCAGTGGCGCGGCCCTCTCCTACAATGAGCAGTTCTTC. Its protein is CASSGAALSYNEQFF.

This clonotype was counted only a few times. The chain carries TRBV4-1 and TRBJ1-2; 7 bases map to TRBD1. V was clipped by 0 bases and J by 6 bases; unmatched bases: 10. The CDR3 length is 16 residues. Germline CDR1 reads MGHRA; CDR2 reads YSYEKL. The CDR3 here is CASSQELNRGSNGYTF. Written as DNA, the CDR3 is TGCGCCAGCAGCCAAGAACTGAACAGGGGTTCAAATGGCTACACCTTC.

This clonotype has a count of ten or more. The chain recombines TRBV7-8 with TRBJ2-1; a weak D match, TRBD2 (7 bases). CDR1 is SGHVS and CDR2 is FQNEAQ in the germline V gene. This CDR3 spans 16 amino acids. The V gene lost 5 bases and the J gene lost 6 bases, with 20 bases spanning the gap. CDR3 sequence: CASSPVGGAMRNEQFF. In DNA, the CDR3 is TGTGCCAGCAGCCCCGTAGGGGGGGCTATGCGCAATGAGCAGTTCTTC.

This clonotype was observed many times. The rearrangement joins TRBV10-3 to TRBJ2-7, with TRBD1 matching 9 bases. Germline trimming cut 5 bases from V and 3 bases from J; bases unmatched to any gene: 2. Germline CDR1 ENHRY, CDR2 SYGVKD. The CDR3 loop spans 13 amino acids. This CDR3 is CAISSTGGYEQYF. CDR3 sequence (DNA): TGTGCCATCAGTTCGACAGGGGGCTACGAGCAGTACTTC.

The chain is built from TRBV2 and TRBJ2-7; D unresolved. The CDR3 totals 12 residues. The V end lost 1 base, the J end lost 5 bases, and 6 bases lay between the germline ends. Germline V gene lookup returns CDR1 SNHLY and CDR2 FYNNEI. The CDR3 coding sequence is TGTGCCAGCAGTGAAGTAGTCGACGAGCAGTACTTC. Translated, it gives CASSEVVDEQYF. Full variable domain (outside the CDR3, taken from reference TRBV2 and TRBJ2-7): EPEVTQTPSHQVTQMGQEVILRCVPISNHLYFYWYRQILGQKVEFLVSFYNNEISEKSEIFDDQFSVERPDGSNFTLKIRSTKLEDSAMYFCASSEVVDEQYFGPGTRLTVT.

This clonotype has just one count. The chain combines TRBV20-1 with TRBJ2-3; D call uncertain. Germline values: CDR1 DFQATT, CDR2 SNEGSKA (reference sequence). V was cut by 2 bases and J by 0 bases, with 6 bases left in between. This CDR3 has 13 amino acids. CDR3 coding DNA: TGCAGTGCTAGACAGACTAGCACAGATACGCAGTATTTT. Its protein product is CSARQTSTDTQYF.

Comments on this clonotype: Germline is not matched at one junction end, which may reflect a read error. This CDR3 is CSARSGSVDERYF. The CDR3, as DNA: TGCAGTGCTAGAAGCGGGAGTGTCGACGAGCGGTACTTC. This chain joins TRBV20-1 and TRBJ2-7; TRBD2 aligns across 8 bases. The CDR3 covers 13 residues. Germline lookup yields CDR1 DFQATT and CDR2 SNEGSKA (reference sequence).

This clonotype occurred many times. The rearrangement joins TRBV6-6 to TRBJ1-1; no definite D call. The CDR3 is 13 residues long. V dropped 4 bases and J dropped 10 bases, with 16 bases sitting between them. Germline-derived CDR1 and CDR2 are MNHNY and SVGAGI (reference sequence). The CDR3 sequence is CASSSTDGPRAFF. The CDR3, as DNA: TGTGCCAGCAGTTCCACCGACGGGCCTCGAGCTTTCTTT.

This clonotype was seen many times. This chain connects TRBV13 to TRBJ2-5; D unclear. The CDR3 is 15 amino acids. CDR1 PRHDT and CDR2 FYEKMQ come from the germline V gene (reference sequence). The V end lost 5 bases, the J end lost 5 bases, and 18 bases lay between the germline ends. As DNA, the CDR3 is TGTGCCAGCAGCCCGTTTTGGGATTCGGGTGAGACCCAGTACTTC. Translation: CASSPFWDSGETQYF.

J is TRBJ1-1 and V is TRBV6-1, with TRBD1 identical over 7 bases. This CDR3 region has 16 residues. The J segment lost 1 base and the V segment lost 6 bases, leaving 11 bases of the junction unmatched. Per the germline V gene, CDR1 is MNHNS and CDR2 is SASEGT. Here the CDR3 DNA reads TGTGCCAGCAGGATCAGTCAGGGGGACCCGAACACTGAAGCTTTCTTT. Translating it yields CASRISQGDPNTEAFF.